The 18 T cell receptor beta chains below were found in one sample sequenced in a study of control samples from healthy donors and cancer patients. Profiled with immunoSEQ multiplex PCR; TCRdb holds only in-frame clones, not every one. The table includes 150,000 to 200,000 clones, around 94% detected once. The specimen was blood. The receptor source for this set is a man aged 25 to 45 in good health.

The rearrangement uses TRBV7-9 and TRBJ2-6; D ambiguous. The CDR3 consists of 14 residues. Per the germline V gene, CDR1 is SEHNR and CDR2 is FQNEAQ (reference sequence). The V gene lost 8 bases and the J gene lost 4 bases, with 12 bases spanning the gap. CDR3 DNA sequence: TGTGCCAGCGCACGAACTCTGGGGGCCAACGTCCTGACTTTC. Encoded protein: CASARTLGANVLTF.

The rearrangement joins TRBV11-3 to TRBJ2-1; possibly TRBD2 for D (7 bases). Germline V gene sequence: CDR1 SGHNT, CDR2 YENEEA. The CDR3 is made up of 13 amino acids. Trimming removed 5 bases at V and 7 bases at J, with 12 bases between. The CDR3 DNA is TGTGCCAGCAGCCAAGGGGGGGGTAATGAGCAGTTCTTC. Translation gives CASSQGGGNEQFF.

The chain couples TRBV5-6 to TRBJ2-7, with D perhaps TRBD1 (5 bases). Germline V gene lookup returns CDR1 SGHDT and CDR2 YYEEEE. V dropped 1 base and J dropped 2 bases, with 10 bases sitting between them. This CDR3 contains 14 residues. CDR3 protein: CASSLLRQTYEQYF. Written as DNA, the CDR3 is TGTGCCAGCAGCTTGCTAAGACAGACCTACGAGCAGTACTTC.

This clone has only one observation. The DNA for the CDR3 is TGTGCCAGCAGTGCGAACCTACCGGGACAAACGTTCTATGGCTACACCTTC. Amino acid sequence: CASSANLPGQTFYGYTF. The V call is TRBV2, the J call TRBJ1-2; D might be TRBD1 (6 bases). CDR1 is SNHLY and CDR2 is FYNNEI in the germline V gene. The length of the CDR3 is 17 residues. Trimming stripped 4 bases from V and 4 bases from J, with 22 bases between.

The rearrangement joins TRBV5-4 to TRBJ2-7; D is unresolved. There are 14 residues in the CDR3. The V gene lost 1 base and the J gene lost 5 bases, with 13 bases spanning the gap. Germline CDR1 reads SGHNT; CDR2 reads YYREEE (reference sequence). This CDR3 is CASSLRASSDEQYF. CDR3 in DNA: TGTGCCAGCAGCTTGAGGGCTAGTTCGGACGAGCAGTACTTC.

The chain employs TRBV29-1 and TRBJ2-3; 10 bases match TRBD1. The CDR3 loop spans 12 amino acids. The J segment lost 4 bases and the V segment lost 7 bases, leaving 2 bases of the junction unmatched. CDR1 is SQVTM and CDR2 is ANQGSEA in the germline V gene. The CDR3 sequence: CSDGTGADTQYF. In DNA, the CDR3 is TGCAGCGATGGGACAGGGGCAGATACGCAGTATTTT.

V gene TRBV10-3 combines with J gene TRBJ1-3; a weak D match, TRBD1 (5 bases). CDR1 ENHRY and CDR2 SYGVKD come from the germline V gene. V dropped 0 bases and J dropped 8 bases, with 5 bases sitting between them. The CDR3 covers 12 residues. CDR3 sequence: CAISESGDTIYF. CDR3 sequence (DNA): TGTGCCATCAGTGAGTCGGGGGACACCATATATTTT.

CDR3 nucleotide sequence: TGTGCCAGTACCGCGACAGGCCAGACTTATAGCAATCAGCCCCAGCATTTT. It codes for CASTATGQTYSNQPQHF. The chain uses TRBV19 and TRBJ1-5, with D perhaps TRBD1 (6 bases). Germline CDR1 and CDR2: LNHDA and SQIVND (reference sequence). The CDR3 sequence is 17 residues long. The V end was cut by 7 bases, the J end by 0 bases, with 19 bases between.

The chain carries TRBV2 and TRBJ2-5; TRBD1 matches 10 bases. The junction had 9 bases not matched to a gene; V was cut back by 0 bases and J by 5 bases. In germline, CDR1 is SNHLY, CDR2 FYNNEI. The CDR3 loop spans 17 amino acids. The CDR3 loop reads CASSEARTGGARETQYF. CDR3 DNA sequence: TGTGCCAGCAGTGAAGCACGGACAGGGGGGGCCCGGGAGACCCAGTACTTC.

CDR3 protein: CASRGTRGSYEQYF. The CDR3 DNA follows: TGTGCCAGCAGGGGGACCAGGGGTTCCTACGAGCAGTACTTC. The rearrangement links TRBV6-5 to TRBJ2-7; D is perhaps TRBD1 (6 bases). Germline V gene data show CDR1 as MNHEY and CDR2 as SVGAGI. V was cut by 6 bases and J by 1 base, with 13 bases left in between. There are 14 residues in the CDR3.

The rearrangement links TRBV1 to TRBJ1-1. TRBV1 is deemed a pseudogene. This CDR3 is built from 15 residues. CDR3 sequence reads: CTSSQDLGISTEAFF. CDR3 DNA sequence: TGCACCAGCAGCCAAGATCTGGGAATCTCCACTGAAGCTTTCTTT.

V usage is TRBV7-9 and J usage is TRBJ1-4, with 10 bases aligning to TRBD1. The CDR3 totals 18 residues. Trimming cost V 5 bases and J 3 bases; bases outside gene matches: 12. Germline lookup yields CDR1 SEHNR and CDR2 FQNEAQ (reference sequence). CDR3 protein: CASSPHRDRGKANEKLFF. In nucleotides, the CDR3 is TGTGCCAGCAGCCCCCACCGGGACAGGGGAAAGGCTAATGAAAAACTGTTTTTT. Using reference TRBV7-9 and TRBJ1-4 for the parts outside the CDR3, the full variable domain is DTGVSQNPRHKITKRGQNVTFRCDPISEHNRLYWYRQTLGQGPEFLTYFQNEAQLEKSRLLSDRFSAERPKGSFSTLEIQRTEQGDSAMYLCASSPHRDRGKANEKLFFGSGTQLSVL.

The CDR3 DNA is TGTGCCTGGAGTGTAGCAGGGGGTTCTTCTGGAAACACCATATATTTT. It encodes CAWSVAGGSSGNTIYF. V usage is TRBV30 and J usage is TRBJ1-3; 7 bases agree with TRBD1. The V gene end was trimmed by 0 bases and the J gene end by 1 base; junction bases not matched to a gene: 6. This CDR3 region has 16 residues. Germline V CDR1 and CDR2: GTSNPN, SVGIG (reference sequence).

This clone was recorded once. This chain connects TRBV27 to TRBJ2-2; maybe TRBD1 (6 bases). V lost 7 bases to trimming and J lost 4 bases, with 22 bases between them. Per the germline V gene, CDR1 is MNHEY and CDR2 is SMNVEV (reference sequence). The CDR3 length is 17 residues. The CDR3 loop is CASTPYREETGTGELFF. For the CDR3, the DNA is TGTGCCAGCACCCCTTACAGGGAAGAAACGGGCACCGGGGAGCTGTTTTTT.

V is TRBV9 and J is TRBJ2-7; D gene unclear. The CDR3 totals 15 residues. Germline CDR1 is SGDLS and CDR2 is YYNGEE. Trimming left V 0 bases short and J 2 bases short, with 12 bases between. In DNA, the CDR3 is TGTGCCAGCAGCGTAGGAGGAATCGGCCCCTACGAGCAGTACTTC. This gives the protein CASSVGGIGPYEQYF.

The rearrangement joins TRBV9 to TRBJ2-1; possibly TRBD2 for D (6 bases). CDR3 size: 13 residues. Germline V CDR1 and CDR2: SGDLS, YYNGEE. V was shortened by 4 bases and J by 9 bases, with 14 bases between the two germline ends. As DNA, the CDR3 is TGTGCCAGCAGCCCCGCCCCCGGGGGTGAGCAGTTCTTC. Residues: CASSPAPGGEQFF.

The chain combines TRBV19 with TRBJ1-4; D gene unclear. CDR3 length: 14 residues. Per germline, CDR1 LNHDA and CDR2 SQIVND (reference sequence). Trimming left V 2 bases short and J 3 bases short, with 7 bases between. The CDR3 DNA sequence: TGTGCCAGTAGTATAAGCACCGCTAATGAAAAACTGTTTTTT. This translates into CASSISTANEKLFF.

This chain connects TRBV28 to TRBJ1-3; TRBD1 matches 7 bases. Germline loops: CDR1 MDHEN, CDR2 SYDVKM. Unmatched junction bases numbered 11, after V lost 7 bases and J lost 2 bases. The CDR3 consists of 16 residues. For the CDR3, the DNA is TGTGCCAGCATCCCACGGGGCAGGGGGACTGGAAACACCATATATTTT. This codes for CASIPRGRGTGNTIYF. The full variable domain, rest sourced from reference TRBV28 and TRBJ1-3, is DVKVTQSSRYLVKRTGEKVFLECVQDMDHENMFWYRQDPGLGLRLIYFSYDVKMKEKGDIPEGYSVSREKKERFSLILESASTNQTSMYLCASIPRGRGTGNTIYFGEGSWLTVV.